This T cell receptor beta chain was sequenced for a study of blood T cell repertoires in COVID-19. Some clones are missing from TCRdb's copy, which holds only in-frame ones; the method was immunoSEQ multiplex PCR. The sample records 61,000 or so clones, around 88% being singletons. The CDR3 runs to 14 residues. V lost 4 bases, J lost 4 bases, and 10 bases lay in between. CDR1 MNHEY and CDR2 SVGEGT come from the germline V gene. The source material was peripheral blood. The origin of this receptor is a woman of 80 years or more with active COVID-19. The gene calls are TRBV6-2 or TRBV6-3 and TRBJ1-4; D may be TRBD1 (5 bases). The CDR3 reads CASSSGIDNEKLFF. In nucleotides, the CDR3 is TGTGCCAGCAGTTCAGGGATTGATAATGAAAAACTGTTTTTT.